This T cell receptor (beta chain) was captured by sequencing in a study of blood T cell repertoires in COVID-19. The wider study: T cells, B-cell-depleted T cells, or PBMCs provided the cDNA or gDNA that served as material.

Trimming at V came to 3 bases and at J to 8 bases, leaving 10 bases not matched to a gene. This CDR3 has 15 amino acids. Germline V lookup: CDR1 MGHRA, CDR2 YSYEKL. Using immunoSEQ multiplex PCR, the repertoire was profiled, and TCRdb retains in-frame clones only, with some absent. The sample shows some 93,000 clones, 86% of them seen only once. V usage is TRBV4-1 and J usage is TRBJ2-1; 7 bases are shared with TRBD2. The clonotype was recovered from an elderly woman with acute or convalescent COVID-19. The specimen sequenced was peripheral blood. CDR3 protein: CASSHGRGPYYEQFF. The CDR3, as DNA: TGCGCCAGCAGCCATGGGAGGGGCCCTTACTATGAGCAGTTCTTC.